The T cell receptor (beta chain) described here comes from a study of T cells in women clearing cervical HPV infection. Study-wide context: Cases: HPV16-related CIN3 or worse on histology, a couple of invasive cancers. The study's findings and limits: Each sample's T-cell count was unknown, possibly confounding richness. Effector/memory and HPV-specific T cells were not isolated, and association timing is unknown.

Using immunoSEQ multiplex PCR, the repertoire was profiled, and TCRdb retains in-frame clones only, with some absent. In all, the sample yields around 19,000 clones. Concerning this clone: What it binds is not known. The read terminates 3 residues ahead of where the CDR3 ends, so the germline J gene completes it.

CDR1 is LNHDA, CDR2 SQIVND, per germline (reference sequence). CDR3 length: 17 residues. The clonotype comes from a woman between 18 and 75 years old with a cervical HPV16 infection that either progressed to CIN3+ or cleared (not recorded which). J is TRBJ1-2 and V is TRBV19; the D is unclear. The sample was blood buffy coat. CDR3 sequence: CASSDQLATDHTDTYTF. The CDR3 DNA, read in part, is TGTGCCAGTAGTGACCAACTAGCGACCGACCACACAGATACC.